A selection of T cell receptor beta chains follows, all from one sample in a study of OX40 agonist ivuxolimab in advanced cancers. Assay used: immunoSEQ multiplex PCR; TCRdb lists only in-frame clones, some missing. The data contain some 94,000 clones, approximately 95% of them singletons. The sample here was CD4+ or CD8+ T cells sorted from blood, taken in a trial of the OX40 agonist ivuxolimab. These receptors were taken from an adult with an advanced solid tumor such as melanoma, head and neck, liver or kidney cancer. Both conserved end residues are part of each CDR3. A D gene is named only where the DNA matches it firmly. For some rows the clone size is stated as once, few or many, or as a class when expanded; others skip it.

v_call	d_call	j_call	clone_size	cdr3_nt	cdr3_aa
TRBV19	NA	TRBJ2-1	NA	TGTGCCAGTAGTATTTGGGGGTATGAGCAGTTCTTC	CASSIWGYEQFF
TRBV19	NA	TRBJ1-2	NA	TGTGCCAGTAGTATCGGGGAAGGCTACACCTTC	CASSIGEGYTF
TRBV10-3	NA	TRBJ2-1	NA	TGTGCCATCAGTGAGGCAGAGGAGTACAATGAGCAGTTCTTC	CAISEAEEYNEQFF
TRBV23-1	NA	TRBJ1-5	NA	TGCGCCAGCAGTCAAGACAGCAATCAGCCCCAGCATTTT	CASSQDSNQPQHF
TRBV4-1	NA	TRBJ2-7	NA	TGCGCCAGCAGCCTTCTCCGGGACACCTCCTACGAGCAGTACTTC	CASSLLRDTSYEQYF
TRBV19	NA	TRBJ2-2	NA	TGTGCCAGTAGTATAGGGGGCCTTTCAACCGGGGAGCTGTTTTTT	CASSIGGLSTGELFF
TRBV28	NA	TRBJ1-2	NA	TGTGCCAGCAGTTTGGGCGGTTACTATGGCTACACCTTC	CASSLGGYYGYTF
TRBV9	NA	TRBJ2-5	NA	TGTGCCAGCAGCGCCGCGGACTGGGAACAAGAGACCCAGTACTTC	CASSAADWEQETQYF
TRBV6-4	NA	TRBJ1-1	NA	TGTGCCAGCAGTGTGGGAGTGAACACTGAAGCTTTCTTT	CASSVGVNTEAFF
TRBV7-9	TRBD1	TRBJ2-2	NA	TGTGCCAGCAGCTGGGACAGGGTGCACGGGGAGCTGTTTTTT	CASSWDRVHGELFF
TRBV28	NA	TRBJ1-5	NA	TGTGCCAGCAGTTTATATCGGTCTGGTCAGCCCCAGCATTTT	CASSLYRSGQPQHF
TRBV7-8	NA	TRBJ1-1	once	TGTGCCAGTGCCCGGGGCCGGAACACTGAAGCTTTCTTT	CASARGRNTEAFF
TRBV15	TRBD1	TRBJ1-2	NA	TGTGCCACCAGCATCGACCGGGACAGGGGAAGAGGCTACACCTTC	CATSIDRDRGRGYTF
TRBV7-8	TRBD1	TRBJ1-2	NA	TGTGCCAGCAGCTTCCCAGGGGGCTGGGATGGCTACACCTTC	CASSFPGGWDGYTF
TRBV4-1	NA	TRBJ1-5	NA	TGCGCCAGCAGCCAAGACGCAGGGAATCAGCCCCAGCATTTT	CASSQDAGNQPQHF
TRBV5-1	TRBD2	TRBJ2-3	NA	TGCGCCAGCAGCCTTACTAGCGGGGGGAAAGATACGCAGTATTTT	CASSLTSGGKDTQYF
TRBV4-2	TRBD1	TRBJ2-7	NA	TGTGCCAGCAGCCAAGGGGACAGCTACGAGCAGTACTTC	CASSQGDSYEQYF
TRBV11-2	TRBD2	TRBJ2-3	NA	TGTGCCAGCAGCTTAGATCATAGCGACGGGAGGGATACGCAGTATTTT	CASSLDHSDGRDTQYF
TRBV19	NA	TRBJ2-5	NA	TGTGCCAGTAGTAACGGAGCGGTTCGGGGGGAGACCCAGTACTTC	CASSNGAVRGETQYF
TRBV5-4	NA	TRBJ1-5	NA	TGTGCCAGCAGCCGGGGACCCAATCAGCCCCAGCATTTT	CASSRGPNQPQHF
TRBV13	NA	TRBJ1-1	once	TGTGCCAGCAGGGTAAGCATGAACACTGAAGCTTTCTTT	CASRVSMNTEAFF
TRBV5-6	TRBD1	TRBJ2-7	NA	TGTGCCAGCAGCATTATTTGGACAGGGAATAACGAGCAGTACTTC	CASSIIWTGNNEQYF
TRBV7-8	NA	TRBJ1-2	NA	TGTGCCAGCAGCTTACCCGGGGCCTTAGACAACTATGGCTACACCTTC	CASSLPGALDNYGYTF